This is a list of T cell receptor beta chains from one sample in a study of PD-1 blockade in classical Hodgkin lymphoma. Measured with immunoSEQ multiplex PCR; TCRdb has only the in-frame clones, and not every one. Here the sample spans about 32,000 clones, roughly 80% being singletons. The material sequenced was peripheral blood mononuclear cells (PBMCs), taken at baseline. The source of these receptors is a human donor with classical Hodgkin lymphoma. CDR3s include the opening cysteine and the closing phenylalanine or tryptophan. The D gene is left open where the match is weak. A clone size is listed for some rows: how often the clone was seen (once, few, many), or a class if it is expanded.

J | size | D | V | DNA | CDR3
TRBJ2-7 | NA | NA | TRBV6-1 | TGTGCCAGCAGTGATTTTCACATCTCCTACGAGCAGTACTTC | CASSDFHISYEQYF
TRBJ2-2 | NA | NA | TRBV2 | TGTGCCAGCAGGGCCGGGACATCGACCGGGGAGCTGTTTTTT | CASRAGTSTGELFF
TRBJ2-6 | NA | NA | TRBV4-1 | TGCGCCAGCAGCCAAGAAGAACTAGTATCTGGGGCCAACGTCCTGACTTTC | CASSQEELVSGANVLTF
TRBJ2-5 | NA | NA | TRBV30 | TGTGCCTGGAGTCCCAGGGGGGCCGGGCAAGAGACCCAGTACTTC | CAWSPRGAGQETQYF
TRBJ2-7 | NA | NA | TRBV7-2 | TGTGCCAGCAGCTTAGGACAGAGCTCCTACGAGCAGTACTTC | CASSLGQSSYEQYF
TRBJ2-7 | once | NA | TRBV6-1 | TGTGCCAGCAGTGAAGCCCTGGGACCCACCTACGAGCAGTACTTC | CASSEALGPTYEQYF
TRBJ2-7 | NA | NA | TRBV7-6 | TGTGCCAGCAGCCCCGGGACACAAAACGAGCAGTACTTC | CASSPGTQNEQYF
TRBJ1-4 | NA | TRBD1 | TRBV4-3 | TGCGCCAGCAGCCAGGATGACGTAGAGGGCACAGGGGCCAGTAATGAAAAACTGTTTTTT | CASSQDDVEGTGASNEKLFF
TRBJ1-5 | once | NA | TRBV18 | TGTGCCAGCTCCCCCGACGTGGGCGTGAGCAATCAGCCCCAGCATTTT | CASSPDVGVSNQPQHF
TRBJ1-2 | NA | NA | TRBV30 | TGTGCCTGGAAACAGGGAGGGTATGGCTACACCTTC | CAWKQGGYGYTF
TRBJ2-3 | NA | NA | TRBV15 | TGTGCCACCAGCAGAGAGAAGATAGATACGCAGTATTTT | CATSREKIDTQYF